The 15 T cell receptor beta chains listed next were all sequenced from one sample in a study of cytomegalovirus exposure and HLA in healthy donors. The PCR contained 60 Vbeta and 13 Jbeta primers. Assay: immunoSEQ multiplex PCR; the TCRdb copy retains only in-frame clones and omits some. This sample carries about 150,000 clones, more than 60% of them seen once, and the ten largest clones take roughly 1.4%. Sample: PBMCs. The receptors were sampled from a woman in her twenties or thirties in good health and CMV-seropositive.

The chain is built from TRBV7-9 and TRBJ2-7, with a tentative D call TRBD1 (5 bases). Trimming removed 0 bases from V and 4 bases from J, with 16 bases in between. This CDR3 comprises 16 residues. CDR1 is SEHNR, CDR2 FQNEAQ, per germline (reference sequence). The CDR3 DNA sequence: TGTGCCAGCAGCTTAGCCAGGGTAGGTTCCTCATACGAGCAGTACTTC. Encoded protein: CASSLARVGSSYEQYF.

The J gene is TRBJ2-5, the V gene TRBV5-1; TRBD2 aligns across 9 bases. Germline V CDR1 and CDR2: SGHRS, YFSETQ. V shed 3 bases and J 1 base; nucleotides not matched to a gene: 4. The CDR3 runs to 15 residues. The CDR3 protein is CASSSSGMIQETQYF. The CDR3 nucleotides read TGCGCCAGCAGCTCTAGCGGGATGATCCAAGAGACCCAGTACTTC. Looking up the rest from reference TRBV5-1 and TRBJ2-5 gives the full variable domain: KAGVTQTPRYLIKTRGQQVTLSCSPISGHRSVSWYQQTPGQGLQFLFEYFSETQRNKGNFPGRFSGRQFSNSRSEMNVSTLELGDSALYLCASSSSGMIQETQYFGPGTRLLVL.

The V and J genes are TRBV7-8 and TRBJ2-6, with 8 bases aligning to TRBD1. Trimming took 5 bases from V and 4 from J; bases not matched to a gene: 13. The CDR3 extends over 18 amino acids. In germline, CDR1 is SGHVS, CDR2 FQNEAQ. CDR3 protein: CASSLRPGGLGGANVLTF. The CDR3 nucleotides are TGTGCCAGCAGCCTGAGACCAGGGGGCCTTGGCGGGGCCAACGTCCTGACTTTC.

This clone has just a few counts. The V and J genes are TRBV7-6 and TRBJ2-1; 8 bases are shared with TRBD2. The V gene's germline CDR1 is SGHVS and CDR2 FNYEAQ. V trimming: 2 bases; J trimming: 13 bases; junction bases outside the gene matches: 7. CDR3 length: 13 residues. The CDR3 nucleotides are TGTGCCAGCAGCTTACACAGCGGGAGCGACCAGTTCTTC. Its protein product is CASSLHSGSDQFF.

The rearrangement links TRBV10-3 to TRBJ2-7; a possible D gene is TRBD1 (6 bases). Germline V gene lookup returns CDR1 ENHRY and CDR2 SYGVKD. The V and J ends lost 6 bases and 0 bases respectively, with 15 bases between them. The CDR3 consists of 15 residues. The CDR3 DNA is TGTGCCATCAGAGATACAGGGAAAAGCTCCTACGAGCAGTACTTC. Protein product: CAIRDTGKSSYEQYF.

In this sample, this clone turned up a few times. The chain combines TRBV27 with TRBJ1-1; 9 bases are shared with TRBD1. The CDR3 is 14 amino acids. Germline V gives CDR1 MNHEY, CDR2 SMNVEV (reference sequence). The V segment lost 4 bases and the J segment 3 bases; nucleotides outside the gene matches: 3. The DNA for the CDR3 is TGTGCCAGCAGTTGGGACAGGGCAGACACTGAAGCTTTCTTT. Protein sequence: CASSWDRADTEAFF.

This chain uses TRBV27 with TRBJ2-1, with 14 bases identical to TRBD2. The CDR3 sequence is 16 residues long. Per the germline V gene, CDR1 is MNHEY and CDR2 is SMNVEV (reference sequence). The junction had 2 bases not matched to a gene; V was cut back by 5 bases and J by 2 bases. CDR3 nucleotide sequence: TGTGCCAGCAGTCTGGGACTAGCGGGAGCCTACAATGAGCAGTTCTTC. Its translation is CASSLGLAGAYNEQFF.

The chain is built from TRBV5-4 and TRBJ1-4; 10 positions agree with TRBD1. Germline V CDR1 and CDR2: SGHNT, YYREEE (reference sequence). This CDR3 is 15 amino acids long. The V gene end was trimmed by 1 base and the J gene end by 6 bases; junction bases not matched to a gene: 3. The CDR3 loop reads CASSLKTGGDEKLFF. CDR3 nucleotides: TGTGCCAGCAGCTTGAAGACAGGGGGCGATGAAAAACTGTTTTTT.

V gene TRBV6-1 combines with J gene TRBJ2-2, with D maybe TRBD1 (6 bases). V was clipped by 6 bases and J by 5 bases, with 16 bases between them. Germline-derived CDR1 and CDR2 are MNHNS and SASEGT. This CDR3 has 15 residues. CDR3 nucleotides: TGTGCCAGCAGAGGGTCCGGGACACCAACCGGGGAGCTGTTTTTT. Its translation: CASRGSGTPTGELFF.

The chain joins TRBV6-5 to TRBJ2-7; 10 nucleotides agree with TRBD1. This CDR3 spans 14 amino acids. V dropped 6 bases and J dropped 3; count of bases not matched to a gene: 5. Per the germline V gene, CDR1 is MNHEY and CDR2 is SVGAGI. The CDR3 DNA reads as TGTGCCAGCAGACTCGGACAGGGGGTCTACGAGCAGTACTTC. Protein sequence: CASRLGQGVYEQYF.

This chain joins TRBV27 and TRBJ2-7; D is unclear. This CDR3 is built from 13 residues. Germline V gene data show CDR1 as MNHEY and CDR2 as SMNVEV (reference sequence). Trimming removed 2 bases from V and 3 bases from J, with 8 bases in between. The CDR3 DNA reads as TGTGCCAGCAGTTTAGTCTACGGCTACGAGCAGTACTTC. Translation: CASSLVYGYEQYF.

The rearrangement joins TRBV6-5 to TRBJ2-1; 7 bases line up with TRBD1. Germline trimming cut 5 bases from V and 7 bases from J; bases unmatched to any gene: 8. Germline V gene lookup returns CDR1 MNHEY and CDR2 SVGAGI. This CDR3 is built from 14 residues. CDR3 nucleotide sequence: TGTGCCAGCAGTCAACCGGGACAGAGTAATGAGCAGTTCTTC. Protein: CASSQPGQSNEQFF.

This clone was recorded a few times. The chain is built from TRBV28 and TRBJ2-7; TRBD2 is a possible D gene (7 bases). V was cut by 0 bases and J by 3 bases, with 12 bases left in between. CDR3 length: 15 amino acids. CDR1 and CDR2 (germline): MDHEN, SYDVKM. The CDR3 coding sequence is TGTGCCAGCAGTTTATGGGGGGGGCTACGCTACGAGCAGTACTTC. Encoded protein: CASSLWGGLRYEQYF. Full variable domain (missing parts from reference TRBV28 and TRBJ2-7): DVKVTQSSRYLVKRTGEKVFLECVQDMDHENMFWYRQDPGLGLRLIYFSYDVKMKEKGDIPEGYSVSREKKERFSLILESASTNQTSMYLCASSLWGGLRYEQYFGPGTRLTVT.

V usage is TRBV27 and J usage is TRBJ2-7, with 12 nucleotides matching TRBD2. V was clipped by 5 bases and J by 5 bases; unmatched bases: 13. The CDR3 sequence is 17 residues long. Germline CDR1 MNHEY, CDR2 SMNVEV (reference sequence). DNA of the CDR3: TGTGCCAGCAGTCCGTGGACTAGCGGGATCATGGTCCACGAGCAGTACTTC. Translated: CASSPWTSGIMVHEQYF.

The V gene is TRBV6-5, the J gene TRBJ2-5; 7 nucleotides agree with TRBD1. CDR1 and CDR2 from the germline V gene are MNHEY and SVGAGI. The CDR3 spans 15 residues. The ends lost 4 bases at V and 5 bases at J; junction bases unmatched: 10. CDR3 sequence reads: CASSLDRVLAETQYF. As DNA, the CDR3 is TGTGCCAGCAGTTTAGACAGGGTTCTTGCTGAGACCCAGTACTTC.